The next 7 T cell receptor beta chains were all read from a single sample in a study of T cell repertoires in aging, cancer and after chemotherapy. Multiplex touch-down PCR with TRB-A/B primers amplified rearranged V-D-J TRB sequences. TCRdb ran MiXCR on the multiplex PCR reads and lists one entry per CDR3 protein. The sample lists over 8,000 distinct CDR3 sequences; about 40% were seen once. Amplification of TCR beta used genomic DNA extracted from peripheral blood. The sample comprised blood. These receptors all come from a human donor in good health.

To note about this clonotype: The junction shows a germline mismatch at one end, possibly a read error. The chain carries TRBV5-6 and TRBJ1-5; 8 bases are shared with TRBD1. Germline V lookup: CDR1 SGHDT, CDR2 YYEEEE. The CDR3 runs to 15 residues. CDR3 amino acids: CASTLGQARNQPQHF. The CDR3 DNA is TGTGCCAGCACCTTGGGACAGGCCCGCAATCAGCCCCAGCATTTT.

The chain joins TRBV5-4 to TRBJ2-1; weak D call: TRBD1 (6 bases). The CDR3 has 15 amino acids. Per the germline V gene, CDR1 is SGHNT and CDR2 is YYREEE (reference sequence). Trimming cost V 4 bases and J 4 bases, with 15 bases left between them. In DNA, the CDR3 is TGTGCCAGCAGCCAGAACCCGACAGGTTACAATGAGCAGTTCTTC. Protein sequence: CASSQNPTGYNEQFF.

The sample holds one count of this clonotype. The rearrangement links TRBV28 to TRBJ2-1; either TRBD1 or TRBD2 may supply D (7 bases each). The V gene's germline CDR1 is MDHEN and CDR2 SYDVKM. There are 15 residues in the CDR3. The V end was cut by 3 bases, the J end by 11 bases, with 20 bases between. For the CDR3, the DNA is TGTGCCAGCAGTTTCTCCCAGGGGGGGATCCTAAAGCAGTTCTTC. As protein: CASSFSQGGILKQFF.

This clonotype has just a few counts. The chain employs TRBV20-1 and TRBJ1-5; 12 bases align to TRBD1. Germline V gene data show CDR1 as DFQATT and CDR2 as SNEGSKA (reference sequence). V shed 4 bases and J 6 bases; nucleotides not matched to a gene: 7. The CDR3 runs 15 residues. The CDR3 DNA follows: TGCAGTGCTACCCCCGGGACAGGGGGCTTTCAGCCCCAGCATTTT. As protein: CSATPGTGGFQPQHF.

This chain uses TRBV7-9 with TRBJ2-7; the D gene is possibly TRBD2 (6 bases). The V end was cut by 3 bases, the J end by 6 bases, with 12 bases between. The germline gives CDR1 SEHNR, CDR2 FQNEAQ (reference sequence). The CDR3 contains 13 residues. The DNA of the CDR3 is TGTGCCAGCAGCTTTCTGGGGGGAGGCGAGCAGTACTTC. Its translation: CASSFLGGGEQYF. The variable domain in full, with the rest retrieved from reference TRBV7-9 and TRBJ2-7, is DTGVSQNPRHKITKRGQNVTFRCDPISEHNRLYWYRQTLGQGPEFLTYFQNEAQLEKSRLLSDRFSAERPKGSFSTLEIQRTEQGDSAMYLCASSFLGGGEQYFGPGTRLTVT.

V and J are TRBV6-1 and TRBJ1-5; tentatively, D is TRBD1 (6 bases). V shed 8 bases and J shed 1 base, with 12 bases lying between them. Per germline, CDR1 MNHNS and CDR2 SASEGT. This CDR3 region has 14 residues. The CDR3 sequence: CASSTGSSNQPQHF. CDR3 sequence (DNA): TGTGCCAGCTCCACAGGGTCCAGCAATCAGCCCCAGCATTTT.

J is TRBJ1-1 and V is TRBV11-3; the D gene is possibly TRBD1 (5 bases). CDR1 SGHNT and CDR2 YENEEA come from the germline V gene. This CDR3 comprises 14 residues. V gave up 3 bases and J gave up 5 bases, with 13 bases separating them. CDR3 DNA: TGTGCCAGCAGCTTGGGGGGAATGAGAACTGAAGCTTTCTTT. This sequence encodes CASSLGGMRTEAFF.